Listed below are T cell receptor beta chains from one sample, sequenced in a study of T cells in Graves' hyperthyroidism and ophthalmopathy. TCRdb re-analysed the multiplex PCR reads in MiXCR, keeping a single row per CDR3 protein. Among approximately 430,000 distinct CDR3 sequences, roughly 14% were seen once, and the ten largest hold about 12%. The sequencing sample was made of blood. The receptors were gathered from a man aged 18 to 35 with Graves' ophthalmopathy. The CDR3 runs from the conserved cysteine through the conserved F or W. D genes are given only for firm matches. Size tells how often a clone was seen (once, few, many) or the class of an expanded clone, and some rows leave it out.

D | J | V | size | DNA | CDR3
TRBD1 | TRBJ1-5 | TRBV27 | few | TGTGCCAGCAGTGCAGACAGGGGGCGACAGCCCCAGCATTTT | CASSADRGRQPQHF
- | TRBJ1-2 | TRBV7-9 | - | TGTGCCAGCAGCTTAGGTGGGGACTATGGCTACGCCTTC | CASSLGGDYGYAF
- | TRBJ2-1 | TRBV27 | many | TGTGCCAGCAGTTTCTCCCTCCGAGGTGAGCAGTTCTTC | CASSFSLRGEQFF
- | TRBJ1-6 | TRBV27 | many | TGTGCCAGCAGTGAAATTAGCCGCGCTTCACCCCTCCACTTT | CASSEISRASPLHF
- | TRBJ2-3 | TRBV6-2/TRBV6-3 | many | TGTGCCAGCAGTGCCCGCCGCACAGATACGCAGTATTTT | CASSARRTDTQYF
- | TRBJ2-1 | TRBV14 | few | TGTGCCACCACCCTGCTCGTCAATGAGCAGTTCTTC | CATTLLVNEQFF
- | TRBJ2-1 | TRBV2 | many | TGTGCCAGCAGTGAAGCTCCCGTAATCCCCTACAATGAGCAGTTCTTC | CASSEAPVIPYNEQFF
- | TRBJ2-7 | TRBV7-3 | many | TGTGCCAGCAGCTCCACGGGGGCCCCCGAGTACGAGCAGTACTTC | CASSSTGAPEYEQYF
TRBD2 | TRBJ2-3 | TRBV7-9 | many | TGTGCCAGCAGCCAGACTAGCGGGGCGAACACAGATACGCAGTATTTT | CASSQTSGANTDTQYF
- | TRBJ2-3 | TRBV15 | many | TGTGCCACCAGCAGACATCGCGGACTACCTCGCACAGATACGCAGTATTTT | CATSRHRGLPRTDTQYF
- | TRBJ1-1 | TRBV7-9 | many | TGTGCCAGCAACCACCAGGGACACACTGAAGCTTTCTTT | CASNHQGHTEAFF
- | TRBJ1-6 | TRBV3-1 | few | TGTGCCAGCAGGGAGCAGGACTCTGGCTATAATTCACCCCTCCACTTT | CASREQDSGYNSPLHF
TRBD2 | TRBJ2-5 | TRBV7-8 | many | TGTGCCAGCAGCTCCCGACTAGCGGGGGAAGAGACCCAGTACTTC | CASSSRLAGEETQYF
TRBD2 | TRBJ2-2 | TRBV20-1 | - | TGCAGTGCTAGAGGGACTAGCGGGAACACCGGGGAGCTGTTTTTT | CSARGTSGNTGELFF
- | TRBJ1-5 | TRBV30 | few | TGTGCCTGGTCCAGGGGATGGGGTCAGCCCCAGCATTTT | CAWSRGWGQPQHF
TRBD2 | TRBJ2-3 | TRBV2 | - | TGTGCCAGCAGTGAGACTAGCGGGGGCCCTAGCACAGATACGCAGTATTTT | CASSETSGGPSTDTQYF